The clone carrying this T cell receptor delta chain qualifies as medium-sized. TCRdb ran CATT on the reads. This repertoire shows 6,400 or so delta-chain clones, roughly 0.66% found once; its top ten account for 15% to 17%. These data originate in a study of gamma-delta chains in newborns, infants, children. Study-wide background: Innate gammadelta T cells reportedly expand polyclonally right after birth, driven by microbial exposure, per the title.

Trimming shortened V by 1 base and J by 0 bases, and 15 bases separated the two germline ends. Per the germline V gene, CDR1 is GEAIGNYY and CDR2 is EKD. There are 19 residues in the CDR3. The clonotype comes from a child who was a newborn, infant or young child, either healthy, febrile or measles-vaccinated (not recorded which). Sequenced material: blood. V and J are TRDV2 and TRDJ3; possibly TRDD3 for D (5 bases). This CDR3 reads CACDTIGIRSSWDTRQMFF. CDR3 DNA: TGTGCCTGTGACACTATAGGGATCCGGAGCTCCTGGGACACCCGACAGATGTTTTTC.